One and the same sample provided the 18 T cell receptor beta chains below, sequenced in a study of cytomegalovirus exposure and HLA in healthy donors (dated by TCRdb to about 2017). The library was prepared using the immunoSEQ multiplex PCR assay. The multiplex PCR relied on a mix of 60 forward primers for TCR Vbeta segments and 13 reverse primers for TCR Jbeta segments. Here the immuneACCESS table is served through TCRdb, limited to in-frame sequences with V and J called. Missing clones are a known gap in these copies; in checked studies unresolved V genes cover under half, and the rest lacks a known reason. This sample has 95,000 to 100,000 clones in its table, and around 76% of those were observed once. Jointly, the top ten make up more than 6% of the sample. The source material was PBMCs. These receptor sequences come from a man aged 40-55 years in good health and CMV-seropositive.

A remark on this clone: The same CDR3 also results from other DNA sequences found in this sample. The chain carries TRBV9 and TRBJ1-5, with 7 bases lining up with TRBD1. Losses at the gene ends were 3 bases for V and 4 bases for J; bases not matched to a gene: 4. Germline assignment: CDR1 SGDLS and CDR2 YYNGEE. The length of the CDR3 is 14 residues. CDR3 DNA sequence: TGTGCCAGCAGCGCCGGGACAGTAAATCAGCCCCAGCATTTT. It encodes CASSAGTVNQPQHF.

CDR3 DNA sequence: TGTGCCAGCTCACCCCAGAGGGAGACCCAGTACTTC. Its translation: CASSPQRETQYF. The rearrangement links TRBV18 to TRBJ2-5; D unresolved. Germline V gene sequence: CDR1 KGHSH, CDR2 LQKENI. The CDR3 totals 12 residues. V gave up 3 bases and J gave up 5 bases, with 7 bases separating them.

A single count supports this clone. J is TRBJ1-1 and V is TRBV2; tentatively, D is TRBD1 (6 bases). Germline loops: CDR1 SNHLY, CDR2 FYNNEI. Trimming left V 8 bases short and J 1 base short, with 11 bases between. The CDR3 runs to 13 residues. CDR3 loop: CASYMDRNTEAFF. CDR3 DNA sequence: TGTGCCAGCTACATGGACAGGAACACTGAAGCTTTCTTT.

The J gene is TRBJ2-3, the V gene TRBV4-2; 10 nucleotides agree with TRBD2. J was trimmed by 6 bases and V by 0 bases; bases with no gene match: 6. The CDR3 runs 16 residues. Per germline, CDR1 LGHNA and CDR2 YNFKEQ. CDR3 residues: CASSQEASGGGDTQYF. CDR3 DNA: TGTGCCAGCAGCCAAGAGGCTAGCGGGGGTGGGGATACGCAGTATTTT.

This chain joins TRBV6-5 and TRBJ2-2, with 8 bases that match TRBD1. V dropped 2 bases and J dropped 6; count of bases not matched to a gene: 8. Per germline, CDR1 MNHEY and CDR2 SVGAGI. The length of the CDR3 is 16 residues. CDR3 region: CASSYAPGQGAGELFF. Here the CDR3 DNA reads TGTGCCAGCAGTTACGCCCCCGGACAGGGCGCCGGGGAGCTGTTTTTT.

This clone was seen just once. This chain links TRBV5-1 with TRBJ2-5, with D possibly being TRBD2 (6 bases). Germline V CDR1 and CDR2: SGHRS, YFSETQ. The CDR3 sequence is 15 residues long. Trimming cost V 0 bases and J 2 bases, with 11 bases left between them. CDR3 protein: CASSLASGTQETQYF. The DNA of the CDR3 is TGCGCCAGCAGCTTGGCGTCAGGGACTCAAGAGACCCAGTACTTC.

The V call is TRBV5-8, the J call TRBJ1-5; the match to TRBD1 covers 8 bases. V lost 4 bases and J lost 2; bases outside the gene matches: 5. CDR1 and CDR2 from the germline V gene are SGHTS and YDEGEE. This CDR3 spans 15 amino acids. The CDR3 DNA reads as TGTGCCAGCAGCATACCGGGACAGGGCAATCAGCCCCAGCATTTT. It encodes CASSIPGQGNQPQHF. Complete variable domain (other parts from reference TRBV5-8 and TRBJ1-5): EAGVTQSPTHLIKTRGQQATLRCSPISGHTSVYWYQQALGLGLQFLLWYDEGEERNRGNFPPRFSGRQFPNYSSELNVNALELEDSALYLCASSIPGQGNQPQHFGDGTRLSIL.

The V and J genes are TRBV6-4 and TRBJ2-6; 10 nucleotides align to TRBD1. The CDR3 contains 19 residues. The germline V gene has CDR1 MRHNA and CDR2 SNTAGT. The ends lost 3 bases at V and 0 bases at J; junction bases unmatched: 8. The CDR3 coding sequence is TGTGCCAGCAGTGAGGAGGGACAGGGGTGGCTCTCTGGGGCCAACGTCCTGACTTTC. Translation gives CASSEEGQGWLSGANVLTF.

The CDR3 coding sequence is TGCGCCAGCAGCCAGGGGGCTCGGGAGACCCAGTACTTC. Translation: CASSQGARETQYF. This chain links TRBV5-1 with TRBJ2-5, with 8 bases fitting TRBD1. Germline values: CDR1 SGHRS, CDR2 YFSETQ. The CDR3 length is 13 residues. V shed 4 bases and J 5 bases; nucleotides not matched to a gene: 4.

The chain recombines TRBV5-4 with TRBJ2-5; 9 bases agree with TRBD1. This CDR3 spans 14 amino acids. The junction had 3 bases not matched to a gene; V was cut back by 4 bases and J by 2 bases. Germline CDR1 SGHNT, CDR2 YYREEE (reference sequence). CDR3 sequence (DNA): TGTGCCAGCAGCGGGGACAGGGTACAAGAGACCCAGTACTTC. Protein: CASSGDRVQETQYF. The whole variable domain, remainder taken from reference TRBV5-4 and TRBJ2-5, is ETGVTQSPTHLIKTRGQQVTLRCSSQSGHNTVSWYQQALGQGPQFIFQYYREEENGRGNFPPRFSGLQFPNYSSELNVNALELDDSALYLCASSGDRVQETQYFGPGTRLLVL.

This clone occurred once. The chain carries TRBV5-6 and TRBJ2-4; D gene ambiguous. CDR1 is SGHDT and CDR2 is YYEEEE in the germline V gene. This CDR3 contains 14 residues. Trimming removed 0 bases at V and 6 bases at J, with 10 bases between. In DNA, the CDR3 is TGTGCCAGCAGCTTGGGCACCCTCGGAAACATTCAGTACTTC. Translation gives CASSLGTLGNIQYF.

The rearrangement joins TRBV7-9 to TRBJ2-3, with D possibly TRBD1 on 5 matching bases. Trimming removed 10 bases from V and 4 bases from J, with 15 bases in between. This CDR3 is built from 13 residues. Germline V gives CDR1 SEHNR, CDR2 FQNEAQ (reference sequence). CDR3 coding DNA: TGTGCCATCCCAAGGGGCGGCCCAGATACGCAGTATTTT. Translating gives CAIPRGGPDTQYF. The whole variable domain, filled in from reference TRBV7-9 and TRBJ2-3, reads DTGVSQNPRHKITKRGQNVTFRCDPISEHNRLYWYRQTLGQGPEFLTYFQNEAQLEKSRLLSDRFSAERPKGSFSTLEIQRTEQGDSAMYLCAIPRGGPDTQYFGPGTRLTVL.

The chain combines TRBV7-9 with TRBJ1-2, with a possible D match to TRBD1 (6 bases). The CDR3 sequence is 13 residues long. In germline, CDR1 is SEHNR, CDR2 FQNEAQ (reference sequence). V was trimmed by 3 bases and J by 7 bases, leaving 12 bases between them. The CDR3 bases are TGTGCCAGCAGCTTTCAGGGGCCCGGTGGCTACACCTTC. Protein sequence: CASSFQGPGGYTF.

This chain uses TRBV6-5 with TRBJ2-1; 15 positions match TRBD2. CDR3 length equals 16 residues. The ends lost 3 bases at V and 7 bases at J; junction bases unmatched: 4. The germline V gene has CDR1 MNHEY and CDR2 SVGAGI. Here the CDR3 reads CASSYRTSGGANEQFF. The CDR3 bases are TGTGCCAGCAGTTATCGGACTAGCGGGGGGGCGAATGAGCAGTTCTTC.

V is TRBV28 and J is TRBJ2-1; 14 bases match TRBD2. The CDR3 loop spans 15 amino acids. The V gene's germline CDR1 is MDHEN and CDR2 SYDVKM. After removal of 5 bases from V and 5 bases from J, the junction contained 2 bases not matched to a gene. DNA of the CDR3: TGTGCCAGCAGTCGGACTAGCGGGAGGAACAATGAGCAGTTCTTC. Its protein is CASSRTSGRNNEQFF.

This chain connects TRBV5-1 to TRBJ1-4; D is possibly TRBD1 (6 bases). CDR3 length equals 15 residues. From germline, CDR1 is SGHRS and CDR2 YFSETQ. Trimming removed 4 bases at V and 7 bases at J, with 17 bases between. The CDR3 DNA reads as TGCGCCAGCAGCCTGAGAGGGGTAGGGGGTGAAAAACTGTTTTTT. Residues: CASSLRGVGGEKLFF.

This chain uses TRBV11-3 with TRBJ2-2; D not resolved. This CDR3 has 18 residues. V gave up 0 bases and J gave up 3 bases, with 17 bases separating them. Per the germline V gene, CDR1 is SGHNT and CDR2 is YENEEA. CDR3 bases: TGTGCCAGCAGCTTAGAAAATTTTGGGCAGGATTACACCGGGGAGCTGTTTTTT. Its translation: CASSLENFGQDYTGELFF.

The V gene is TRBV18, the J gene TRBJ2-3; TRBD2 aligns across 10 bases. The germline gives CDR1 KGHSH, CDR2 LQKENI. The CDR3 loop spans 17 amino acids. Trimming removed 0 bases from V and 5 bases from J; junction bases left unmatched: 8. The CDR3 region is CASSPPSGGARGDTQYF. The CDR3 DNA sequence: TGTGCCAGCTCACCACCAAGCGGGGGGGCCAGAGGAGATACGCAGTATTTT.